This is a list of T cell receptor beta chains from one sample in a study of human T cells and chemical hapten exposure. TCRdb ran MiXCR on the RACE reads and lists one entry per CDR3 protein. Here the sample spans approximately 120,000 distinct CDR3 sequences, 9.2% being singletons. The sample here was whole blood, taken in connection with sensitization to the hapten diphenylcyclopropenone (DPC). The receptors were sampled from a woman aged 40 to 50 with alopecia areata. Some clones in this sample may be carry-over from other donors' samples. Each CDR3 is given with its conserved first and last residue. The D gene is left open where the match is weak. Clone size appears in some rows only: once, few, many, or a class for an expanded clone.

v_call	clone_size	j_call	d_call	cdr3_aa	cdr3_nt
TRBV3-1	many	TRBJ2-2	-	CASSQGMGLNTGELFF	TGTGCCAGCAGCCAAGGTATGGGCCTGAACACCGGGGAGCTGTTTTTT
TRBV3-1	-	TRBJ2-1	TRBD2	CASGGLVPSGGAIDEQFF	TGTGCCAGCGGGGGCCTTGTCCCTAGCGGGGGGGCAATTGATGAGCAGTTCTTC
TRBV9	-	TRBJ2-2	-	CASSVRGTGELFF	TGTGCCAGCAGCGTAAGGGGTACCGGGGAGCTGTTTTTT
TRBV10-1	-	TRBJ2-1	TRBD2	CASSDFGGDNEQFF	TGCGCCAGCAGTGATTTCGGGGGGGACAATGAGCAGTTCTTC
TRBV4-1	many	TRBJ2-3	TRBD2	CASSQAPLAGGQDTQYF	TGCGCCAGCAGCCAAGCCCCGCTAGCGGGGGGGCAGGATACGCAGTATTTT
TRBV28	few	TRBJ1-2	-	CASSSGQPYGYTF	TGTGCCAGCAGTTCGGGCCAGCCCTATGGCTACACCTTC
TRBV7-8	-	TRBJ1-6	-	CASSSTRSPLHF	TGTGCCAGCAGCTCAACAAGGTCACCCCTCCACTTT
TRBV18	many	TRBJ2-5	-	CASSPPVRETQYF	TGTGCCAGCTCACCTCCCGTGAGAGAGACCCAGTACTTC
TRBV7-2	-	TRBJ2-7	TRBD2	CASREAYEQYF	TGTGCCAGCCGGGAGGCCTACGAGCAGTACTTC
TRBV6-5	many	TRBJ2-3	TRBD1	CASSYRGQITDTQYF	TGTGCCAGCAGTTACCGGGGACAGATCACAGATACGCAGTATTTT
TRBV4-3	many	TRBJ1-1	TRBD1	CASSHDRGTEAFF	TGCGCCAGCAGCCATGACAGGGGCACTGAAGCTTTCTTT
TRBV29-1	many	TRBJ1-4	TRBD1	CSVRRQGSEKLFF	TGCAGCGTTCGACGACAGGGCAGTGAAAAACTGTTTTTT
TRBV11-2	many	TRBJ2-6	-	CASSSEGRSGANVLTF	TGTGCCAGCAGCTCGGAGGGGAGATCTGGGGCCAACGTCCTGACTTTC
TRBV5-1	few	TRBJ1-1	-	CASSLTILNTEAFF	TGCGCCAGCAGCTTGACGATTTTGAACACTGAAGCTTTCTTT
TRBV6-2/TRBV6-3	-	TRBJ2-5	TRBD1	CASSYISRGQGKRETQYF	TGTGCCAGCAGTTACATATCCCGTGGACAGGGCAAGCGAGAGACCCAGTACTTC
TRBV4-2	many	TRBJ1-2	-	CASSQDHATERGYTF	TGTGCCAGCAGCCAAGATCATGCGACAGAACGTGGCTACACCTTC
TRBV28	-	TRBJ1-1	-	CASSTRPGVSTEAFF	TGTGCCAGCAGCACCCGACCGGGGGTGAGCACTGAAGCTTTCTTT
TRBV11-2	few	TRBJ1-2	-	CASSLSVEQSNYGYTF	TGTGCCAGCAGCTTAAGTGTGGAACAGTCTAACTATGGCTACACCTTC
TRBV9	many	TRBJ2-1	-	CASSGFGGNEQFF	TGTGCCAGCAGCGGCTTCGGGGGCAATGAGCAGTTCTTC
TRBV20-1	many	TRBJ2-7	TRBD2	CSGQGLADEQYF	TGCAGTGGACAGGGACTAGCGGACGAGCAGTACTTC
TRBV29-1	-	TRBJ2-1	-	CSATSFLYNEQFF	TGCAGCGCGACTAGTTTTCTCTACAATGAGCAGTTCTTC
TRBV6-5	many	TRBJ2-3	TRBD2	CASSYTAAGGTDTQYF	TGTGCCAGCAGTTACACTGCGGCGGGGGGCACAGATACGCAGTATTTT
TRBV7-2	-	TRBJ2-5	-	CASSLGKAQYF	TGTGCCAGCAGCTTAGGCAAGGCCCAGTACTTC
TRBV5-1	many	TRBJ2-5	-	CASSLSSTNYQETQYF	TGCGCCAGCAGCTTAAGTTCGACTAACTATCAAGAGACCCAGTACTTC
TRBV29-1	few	TRBJ2-3	TRBD1	CSVYHRGNTDTQYF	TGCAGCGTATACCACAGGGGGAACACAGATACGCAGTATTTT
TRBV7-2	few	TRBJ2-1	TRBD1	CASSSPWTGLNNEQFF	TGTGCCAGCAGCTCCCCGTGGACAGGGCTAAACAATGAGCAGTTCTTC
TRBV19	many	TRBJ2-2	-	CASSPYRQANTGELFF	TGTGCCAGTAGTCCATACCGCCAGGCGAACACCGGGGAGCTGTTTTTT
TRBV29-1	-	TRBJ1-3	-	CSVGQDNSGNTIYF	TGCAGCGTGGGTCAAGACAACTCTGGAAACACCATATATTTT
TRBV12-3/TRBV12-4	many	TRBJ1-3	TRBD1	CASSRTGSSENTIYF	TGTGCCAGCAGCAGGACAGGGTCGTCTGAAAACACCATATATTTT
TRBV28	-	TRBJ2-1	TRBD2	CASSPEGLLNEQFF	TGTGCCAGCAGTCCCGAGGGACTACTCAATGAGCAGTTCTTC
TRBV29-1	few	TRBJ1-2	-	CSVVPKNYGYTF	TGCAGCGTTGTCCCGAAGAACTATGGCTACACCTTC
TRBV6-2/TRBV6-3	many	TRBJ2-1	-	CASSFGRINEQFF	TGTGCCAGCAGTTTCGGAAGGATTAATGAGCAGTTCTTC
TRBV5-4	few	TRBJ2-7	TRBD1	CASSSMGGTGNPYEQYF	TGTGCCAGCAGCTCTATGGGCGGGACAGGCAATCCCTACGAGCAGTACTTC
TRBV29-1	few	TRBJ1-3	-	CSVEGWDSGNTIYF	TGCAGCGTTGAAGGGTGGGACTCTGGAAACACCATATATTTT
TRBV14	-	TRBJ1-2	TRBD1	CASSQGGRGGYYGYTF	TGTGCCAGCAGCCAAGGAGGGCGAGGGGGCTACTATGGCTACACCTTC
TRBV6-1	many	TRBJ2-5	TRBD2	CASSSASGGRETQYF	TGTGCCAGCAGTAGCGCTAGCGGGGGACGGGAGACCCAGTACTTC
TRBV6-5	-	TRBJ2-7	TRBD2	CASSLGTRPYEQYF	TGTGCCAGCAGCCTGGGGACTAGACCCTACGAGCAGTACTTC
TRBV2	-	TRBJ2-3	TRBD1	CASGQGNTQYF	TGTGCCAGTGGACAGGGCAACACGCAGTATTTT
TRBV3-1	many	TRBJ2-2	TRBD2	CASSQGLAHTGELFF	TGTGCCAGCAGCCAAGGACTAGCTCACACCGGGGAGCTGTTTTTT
TRBV7-9	many	TRBJ2-2	TRBD1	CASTRGTGANTGELFF	TGTGCCAGCACGCGAGGGACAGGGGCGAACACCGGGGAGCTGTTTTTT
TRBV20-1	-	TRBJ2-2	-	CSARVPGPTGELFF	TGCAGTGCTAGAGTGCCGGGGCCCACCGGGGAGCTGTTTTTT
TRBV7-8	many	TRBJ1-6	-	CASSFPSRSPLHF	TGTGCCAGCAGCTTTCCGAGCAGGTCACCCCTCCACTTT
TRBV7-9	few	TRBJ1-3	-	CASSSGTFSGNTIYF	TGTGCCAGCAGCAGCGGGACTTTCTCTGGAAACACCATATATTTT
TRBV20-1	-	TRBJ2-7	-	CSARPSPVTYEQYF	TGCAGTGCTAGGCCCTCTCCGGTTACCTACGAGCAGTACTTC
TRBV20-1	few	TRBJ1-2	-	CSARWQNYGYTF	TGCAGTGCTAGGTGGCAGAACTATGGCTACACCTTC
TRBV4-1	many	TRBJ1-1	-	CASTWGSGVGQNTEAFF	TGCGCCAGCACCTGGGGATCGGGGGTCGGACAGAACACTGAAGCTTTCTTT
TRBV28	many	TRBJ2-5	-	CASNPTGRGETQYF	TGTGCCAGCAACCCGACAGGGAGGGGAGAGACCCAGTACTTC
TRBV2	many	TRBJ1-6	-	CASRAWTAYLSPLHF	TGTGCCAGCAGGGCCTGGACAGCTTACCTATCACCCCTCCACTTT
TRBV12-3/TRBV12-4	few	TRBJ2-7	-	CASSPGGEGYEQYF	TGTGCCAGCAGTCCCGGGGGAGAAGGCTACGAGCAGTACTTC
TRBV4-3	-	TRBJ2-1	TRBD2	CASSQDWDRLAALYNEQFF	TGCGCCAGCAGCCAAGATTGGGACCGACTAGCGGCCCTATACAATGAGCAGTTCTTC
TRBV7-2	-	TRBJ2-6	-	CASSLGFGGLSSGANVLTF	TGTGCCAGCAGCTTAGGGTTCGGGGGCCTGAGCTCTGGGGCCAACGTCCTGACTTTC
TRBV6-2/TRBV6-3	many	TRBJ2-2	-	CASRGGRTGELFF	TGTGCCAGCCGAGGAGGACGCACCGGGGAGCTGTTTTTT